The 5 T cell receptor beta chains below come from one sample, sequenced in a study of OX40 agonist ivuxolimab in advanced cancers. The library was made by the immunoSEQ multiplex PCR assay. Imported from immuneACCESS, the table was reduced by TCRdb to in-frame sequences with V and J called. These copies leave out some clones; in studies compared against another copy, an unresolved V gene accounts for under half, and the cause of the remainder is not known. The sample profile shows tens of thousands of clones; around 86% of them were found once. Together, the top ten hold approximately 19% of the sample. The starting material was CD4+ or CD8+ T cells sorted from blood, obtained in a trial of the OX40 agonist ivuxolimab. These receptors all stem from an adult with an advanced solid tumor such as melanoma, head and neck, liver or kidney cancer.

The chain carries TRBV4-3 and TRBJ1-2, with 7 bases matching TRBD1. Germline V gene sequence: CDR1 LGHNA, CDR2 YSLEER. The CDR3 loop spans 15 amino acids. Losses at the gene ends were 1 base for V and 4 bases for J; bases not matched to a gene: 6. The DNA of the CDR3 is TGCGCCAGCAGCCAAGCCCGGGACAGCATCTATGGCTACACCTTC. This sequence encodes CASSQARDSIYGYTF.

Remarks on this clone: This CDR3 is also generated by other DNA sequences in the sample. This chain joins TRBV27 and TRBJ2-1; the D is unclear. The V gene lost 0 bases and the J gene lost 6 bases, with 6 bases spanning the gap. This CDR3 is 13 amino acids long. Germline V gene data show CDR1 as MNHEY and CDR2 as SMNVEV (reference sequence). This chain's CDR3 is CASSLSWGNEQFF. The CDR3 coding sequence is TGTGCCAGCAGTTTATCTTGGGGCAATGAGCAGTTCTTC.

This clone was counted between two and nine times. V usage is TRBV19 and J usage is TRBJ2-5; TRBD1 matches at 11 bases. CDR1 LNHDA and CDR2 SQIVND come from the germline V gene (reference sequence). Germline trimming cut 7 bases from V and 5 bases from J; bases unmatched to any gene: 15. This CDR3 is 17 amino acids long. CDR3 amino acids: CASTGSGGTGGGETQYF. In DNA form, the CDR3 reads TGTGCCAGTACCGGCTCCGGCGGGACAGGGGGAGGTGAGACCCAGTACTTC. The full variable domain, its missing parts supplied by reference TRBV19 and TRBJ2-5, is DGGITQSPKYLFRKEGQNVTLSCEQNLNHDAMYWYRQDPGQGLRLIYYSQIVNDFQKGDIAEGYSVSREKKESFPLTVTSAQKNPTAFYLCASTGSGGTGGGETQYFGPGTRLLVL.

The chain recombines TRBV28 with TRBJ1-2, with D possibly TRBD1 on 5 matching bases. Germline loops: CDR1 MDHEN, CDR2 SYDVKM. The length of the CDR3 is 14 residues. Trimming pared 2 bases from V and 5 bases from J, leaving 12 bases between. This CDR3 reads CASSLAPGTYGYTF. CDR3 bases: TGTGCCAGCAGTTTAGCCCCTGGGACGTATGGCTACACCTTC.

The rearrangement uses TRBV6-6 and TRBJ2-5; no clear D gene. The germline CDR1 and CDR2 sequences are MNHNY and SVGAGI (reference sequence). The CDR3 has 14 residues. Trimming removed 6 bases from V and 5 bases from J, with 16 bases in between. This CDR3 reads CASRPDNFQETQYF. The CDR3 DNA sequence: TGTGCCAGCAGACCCGACAACTTCCAGGAGACCCAGTACTTC.